This passage covers 18 T cell receptor beta chains from one sample sequenced in a study of cytomegalovirus exposure and HLA in healthy donors. Primers included in the PCR were 60 Vbeta and 13 Jbeta primers. Generated by immunoSEQ multiplex PCR, the TCRdb table keeps only in-frame clones and is missing some. The sample includes tens of thousands of clones, about 75% of them seen just once. Material for sequencing was PBMCs. The receptors derive from a man aged 35 to 55 in good health and CMV-seronegative.

V usage is TRBV30 and J usage is TRBJ1-4; D perhaps matches TRBD1 (6 bases). Between the trimmed V and J ends, which lost 5 bases and 2 bases, there was a span of 12 bases. CDR3 length: 14 residues. Per the germline V gene, CDR1 is GTSNPN and CDR2 is SVGIG (reference sequence). CDR3 protein: CAWETGATNEKLFF. Here the CDR3 DNA reads TGTGCCTGGGAGACAGGCGCCACTAATGAAAAACTGTTTTTT.

The J gene is TRBJ2-3, the V gene TRBV6-5, with D maybe TRBD1 (6 bases). V lost 6 bases, J lost 2 bases, and 12 bases lay in between. Germline CDR1 reads MNHEY; CDR2 reads SVGAGI. The CDR3 has 14 amino acids. The CDR3, as DNA: TGTGCCAGCAGGGGGGACACCTCCACAGATACGCAGTATTTT. Translated: CASRGDTSTDTQYF.

The J gene is TRBJ2-3, the V gene TRBV27; 10 bases match TRBD2. The CDR3 runs to 17 residues. With 6 bases clipped from V and 1 base from J, the junction kept 10 bases outside the gene matches. Per germline, CDR1 MNHEY and CDR2 SMNVEV (reference sequence). The CDR3 DNA reads as TGTGCCAGCAGACAAAGAACCGGGACTAGCGGCACAGATACGCAGTATTTT. Translated: CASRQRTGTSGTDTQYF.

The chain is built from TRBV29-1 and TRBJ1-3, with D maybe TRBD1 (6 bases). V was clipped by 7 bases and J by 2 bases, with 12 bases between them. The CDR3 contains 13 residues. In germline, CDR1 is SQVTM, CDR2 ANQGSEA. CDR3 DNA: TGCAGCGCCTACAGGGCTACTGGAAACACCATATATTTT. Its translation is CSAYRATGNTIYF. Together with reference TRBV29-1 and TRBJ1-3, the CDR3 gives the full variable domain: SAVISQKPSRDICQRGTSLTIQCQVDSQVTMMFWYRQQPGQSLTLIATANQGSEATYESGFVIDKFPISRPNLTFSTLTVSNMSPEDSSIYLCSAYRATGNTIYFGEGSWLTVV.

This chain links TRBV7-3 with TRBJ1-1; possible D gene TRBD1, 6 bases. V was cut by 5 bases and J by 6 bases, with 13 bases left in between. The CDR3 runs to 13 residues. Germline V lookup: CDR1 SGHTA, CDR2 FQGTGA. The CDR3 here is CASSPQGRSEAFF. CDR3 DNA sequence: TGTGCCAGCAGCCCTCAGGGGAGATCTGAAGCTTTCTTT.

The J gene is TRBJ2-7, the V gene TRBV6-5; perhaps TRBD2 as D (5 bases). Germline CDR1 is MNHEY and CDR2 is SVGAGI. Deletions cut 0 bases from V and 2 bases from J, with 11 bases between. The CDR3 sequence is 15 residues long. Here the CDR3 DNA reads TGTGCCAGCAGTTACTCGGCTAGCTCCCCCTACGAGCAGTACTTC. Its translation: CASSYSASSPYEQYF.

This chain connects TRBV6-5 to TRBJ2-1; 8 bases are shared with TRBD2. Germline CDR1 is MNHEY and CDR2 is SVGAGI. The CDR3 is 14 amino acids. V dropped 6 bases and J dropped 9; count of bases not matched to a gene: 10. CDR3 nucleotides: TGTGCCAGCAGCCAATCCGGGACTAGTCGTGAGCAGTTCTTC. The encoded protein is CASSQSGTSREQFF.

The chain has TRBV6-5 and TRBJ2-3; 11 bases agree with TRBD1. V lost 6 bases, J lost 4 bases, and 3 bases stayed unmatched. Germline CDR1 MNHEY, CDR2 SVGAGI. The CDR3 totals 14 residues. The CDR3 coding sequence is TGTGCCAGCAGGGGGACAGGGGGTTCAGATACGCAGTATTTT. Residues: CASRGTGGSDTQYF.

This clone occurred a few times. The V and J genes are TRBV10-2 and TRBJ2-6, with 15 bases lining up with TRBD2. J was trimmed by 4 bases and V by 6 bases; bases with no gene match: 7. The CDR3 is made up of 18 amino acids. CDR1 is WSHSY, CDR2 SAAADI, per germline. This CDR3 reads CASSGLAGGRLGANVLTF. As DNA, the CDR3 is TGCGCCAGCAGCGGACTAGCGGGAGGGCGTTTAGGGGCCAACGTCCTGACTTTC.

The rearrangement uses TRBV5-4 and TRBJ2-3; D may be TRBD2 (6 bases). Trimming removed 4 bases from V and 6 bases from J, with 21 bases in between. CDR3 length: 16 amino acids. Germline CDR1 and CDR2: SGHNT and YYREEE (reference sequence). The CDR3 DNA reads TGTGCCAGCAGCGCCTCAGTAGCGGCCGGAGGGGATACGCAGTATTTT. Encoded protein: CASSASVAAGGDTQYF.

The CDR3: CASSYSRGPNTGELFF. Here the CDR3 DNA reads TGTGCCAGCAGTTACTCGCGGGGGCCGAACACCGGGGAGCTGTTTTTT. V usage is TRBV6-5 and J usage is TRBJ2-2; the D gene is possibly TRBD2 (7 bases). V was pared by 0 bases and J by 0 bases, with 8 bases between. The V gene's germline CDR1 is MNHEY and CDR2 SVGAGI. The CDR3 has 16 amino acids.

V is TRBV6-1 and J is TRBJ1-1, with D perhaps matching TRBD1 (5 bases). The V and J ends lost 6 bases and 6 bases respectively, with 17 bases between them. The CDR3 contains 14 residues. In germline, CDR1 is MNHNS, CDR2 SASEGT. DNA for the CDR3: TGTGCCAGCAGAGGGACTGTGAGAAGTGCTGAAGCTTTCTTT. This translates into CASRGTVRSAEAFF.

DNA for the CDR3: TGTGCCAGTAGTATATCAGGGGGTAATGAAAAACTGTTTTTT. It translates to CASSISGGNEKLFF. The genes are TRBV19 and TRBJ1-4; 7 nucleotides line up with TRBD1. The CDR3 consists of 14 residues. From germline, CDR1 is LNHDA and CDR2 SQIVND (reference sequence). Trimming took 2 bases from V and 4 from J; bases not matched to a gene: 1.

The rearrangement uses TRBV28 and TRBJ1-1; no reliable D call. CDR1 MDHEN and CDR2 SYDVKM come from the germline V gene. Trimming left V 5 bases short and J 3 bases short, with 13 bases between. This CDR3 is built from 14 residues. CDR3 residues: CASSLPLRYTEAFF. The CDR3 bases are TGTGCCAGCAGTCTGCCGCTGCGTTACACTGAAGCTTTCTTT.

This clone was recorded a few times. The J gene is TRBJ2-2, the V gene TRBV7-3, with TRBD1 matching over 8 bases. This CDR3 region has 14 residues. After removal of 6 bases from V and 4 bases from J, the junction contained 4 bases not matched to a gene. The germline V gene encodes CDR1 SGHTA and CDR2 FQGTGA. The CDR3 spells CASRPGQATGELFF. The CDR3 coding sequence is TGTGCCAGCAGACCGGGACAGGCCACCGGGGAGCTGTTTTTT. The full variable domain, completed using reference TRBV7-3 and TRBJ2-2, is GAGVSQTPSNKVTEKGKYVELRCDPISGHTALYWYRQSLGQGPEFLIYFQGTGAADDSGLPNDRFFAVRPEGSVSTLKIQRTERGDSAVYLCASRPGQATGELFFGEGSRLTVL.

V usage is TRBV9 and J usage is TRBJ1-5, with a weak D call TRBD1 (6 bases). V was cut by 4 bases and J by 0 bases, with 11 bases left in between. Germline assignment: CDR1 SGDLS and CDR2 YYNGEE. The CDR3 sequence is 15 residues long. The CDR3 here is CASSPGQHSNQPQHF. CDR3 nucleotide sequence: TGTGCCAGCAGCCCTGGACAGCATAGCAATCAGCCCCAGCATTTT.

This clone showed up many times. The V and J genes are TRBV2 and TRBJ1-2, with TRBD1 identical over 7 bases. This CDR3 has 13 amino acids. Germline V CDR1 and CDR2: SNHLY, FYNNEI. The V gene end was trimmed by 2 bases and the J gene end by 6 bases; junction bases not matched to a gene: 3. The CDR3 coding sequence is TGTGCCAGCAGTGAATGGCAGGGGGATGGCTACACCTTC. Translated, it gives CASSEWQGDGYTF.

This chain links TRBV6-1 with TRBJ2-7, with TRBD1 matching over 8 bases. Per germline, CDR1 MNHNS and CDR2 SASEGT. V lost 8 bases and J lost 0; bases outside the gene matches: 9. This CDR3 comprises 15 residues. The CDR3 region has the DNA TGTGCCAGCGTCCCCGGACAGGGTTCCTCCTACGAGCAGTACTTC. Its translation: CASVPGQGSSYEQYF.